This record covers a single TCR beta chain. This clonotype was picked up a small number of times. The antigen it binds to is not known. It has no much larger one-base neighbor in the sample; base qualities were not kept. The CDR3, from cysteine to phenylalanine, totals 14 residues. CDR3 DNA only is kept here, 42 bases in frame from base 1. CDR1 and CDR2 were assigned from the germline V gene (reference sequence) as SEHNR and FQNEAQ. V and J lose 3 bases and 4 bases, and a span of 11 bases separates them. The library was built by means of RT-PCR. TCRdb shows the sequencer as Illumina HiSeq 2500. In-frame beta chains were kept once TCRdb had trimmed the public reads at Q25 with fastp and called clones with MiXCR. Records with the same CDR3 protein are collapsed into one entry carrying the most frequent genes and DNA. The sample profile shows more than 450,000 distinct CDR3 sequences; about 7.6% of them were found once. Jointly, the top ten make up 13% of the sample.

These data are taken from a study of response to subunit inactivated influenza vaccine (dated by TCRdb to 2017 to 2018). Some background on the complete study: Deep quantitative profiling of the T cell receptor repertoire was used in the study to follow responses to a trivalent subunit inactivated influenza vaccine.

Broader findings and caveats from the paper: The authors suggested that each seasonal influenza vaccination may recruit only a limited number of new T cells.

Here the sequenced sample was PBMCs from blood, taken roughly 24 months after vaccination. The sequence is built from TRBV7-9 and TRBJ2-3; the D gene identity is not certain. The clonotype was recovered from a man aged 45 to 75 who received an inactivated influenza vaccine. Donor details come from another sample of the same person, matched by shared clones. The nucleotides read TGTGCCAGCAGCTTGTCACAGTTCCCAGATACGCAGTATTTT. Translated, this gives CASSLSQFPDTQYF.